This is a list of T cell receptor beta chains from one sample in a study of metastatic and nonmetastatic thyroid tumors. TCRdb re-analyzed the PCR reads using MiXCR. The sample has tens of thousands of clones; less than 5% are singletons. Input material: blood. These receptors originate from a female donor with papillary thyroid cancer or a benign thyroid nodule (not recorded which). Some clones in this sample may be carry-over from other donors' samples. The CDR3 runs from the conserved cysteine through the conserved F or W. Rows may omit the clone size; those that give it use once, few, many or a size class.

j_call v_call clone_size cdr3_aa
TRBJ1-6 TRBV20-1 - CSARGTTGQLHF
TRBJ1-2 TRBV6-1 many CASSADRGRGYTF
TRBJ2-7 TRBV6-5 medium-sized CASSYSFSSVETREQYF
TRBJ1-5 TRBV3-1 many CASSQSGGGVQPQHF
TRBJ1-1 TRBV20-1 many CSARDRGGEAFF
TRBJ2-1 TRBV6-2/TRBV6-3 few CASSEWVSSYNEQFF
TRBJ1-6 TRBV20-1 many CSARDYLSSYNSPLHF
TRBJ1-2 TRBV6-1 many CASSQRTGSANYGYTF
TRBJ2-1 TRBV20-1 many CSARGSGRYSYNEQFF
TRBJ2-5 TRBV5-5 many CASSLLAGQETQYF
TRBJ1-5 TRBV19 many CASSMSGWGVQPQHF
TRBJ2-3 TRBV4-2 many CASRQDILLGFDTDTQYF
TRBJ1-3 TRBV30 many CAWSVGGAGNTIYF
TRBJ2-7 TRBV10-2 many CASSVADPDSYEQYF
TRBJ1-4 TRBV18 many CASSYQKGGEKLFF
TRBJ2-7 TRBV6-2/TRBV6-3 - CASTRVSGPYEQYF
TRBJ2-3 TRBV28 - CASREGRSDTQYF
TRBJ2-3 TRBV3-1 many CASSQGVSTDTQYF
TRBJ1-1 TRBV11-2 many CASSPDRGQGGFF
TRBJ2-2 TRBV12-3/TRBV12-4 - CASNLGGGAVGELFF
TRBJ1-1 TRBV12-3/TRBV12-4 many CASSLVPGMNTEAFF
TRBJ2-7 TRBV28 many CASSLLQDEQYF
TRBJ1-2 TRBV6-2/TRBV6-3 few CASSNLETGVGYTF
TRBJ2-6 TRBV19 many CASSMGGRPYSGANVLTF
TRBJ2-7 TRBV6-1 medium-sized CASFNRVGEQYF
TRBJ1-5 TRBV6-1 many CASSGATGVDQPQHF
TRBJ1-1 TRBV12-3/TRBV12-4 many CASSFGGGAEAFF
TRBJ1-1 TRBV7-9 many CASSYGRATEAFF
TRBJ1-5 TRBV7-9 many CASSLSGAGNQPQHF
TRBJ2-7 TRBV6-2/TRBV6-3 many CASSGGTGLTYEQYF
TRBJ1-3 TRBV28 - CASSPVVRTIYF
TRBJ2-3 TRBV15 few CATSRVAGVTDTQYF
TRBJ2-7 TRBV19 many CASKTSSGEDEQYF
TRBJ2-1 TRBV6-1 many CASSEGPQPYNEQFF
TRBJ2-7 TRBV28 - CASSRLAGLSYEQYF
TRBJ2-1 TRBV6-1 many CASSENTGGRQGRGTYNEQFF
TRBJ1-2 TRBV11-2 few CASSVGGGVYGYTF
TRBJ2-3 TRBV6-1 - CASSELAGGPDTQYF
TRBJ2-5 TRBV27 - CASSPYGGGTYQETKYF
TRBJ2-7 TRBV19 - CASTMTGFNDEQYF